This is a list of T cell receptor beta chains from one sample in a study of T cells in Graves' hyperthyroidism and ophthalmopathy. TCRdb analysed the multiplex PCR reads with MiXCR anew, one entry per CDR3 protein. The data contain 300,000 to 450,000 distinct CDR3 sequences, 15% to 18% of them seen just once; the ten biggest clones take up about 27%. The sequenced sample was blood. All receptors come from a woman younger than 30 with Graves' hyperthyroidism that later progressed to Graves' ophthalmopathy. CDR3s include the opening cysteine and the closing phenylalanine or tryptophan. The order of the fields is CDR3 length, D gene, V gene, J gene, clone size, CDR3 DNA, CDR3 protein. A D gene is named only where the DNA matches it firmly. Some rows mark clone size as missing; the rest say once, few, many or name a class of expanded clone.

len: 17
d_gene: .
v_gene: TRBV30
j_gene: TRBJ1-6
abundance: .
CDR3nt: TGTGCCTGGGCAGCAAGGGGACATAGAGTGCATAATTCACCCCTCCACTTT
CDR3aa: CAWAARGHRVHNSPLHF

len: 14
d_gene: .
v_gene: TRBV24-1
j_gene: TRBJ2-1
abundance: few
CDR3nt: TGTGCCACCAGTGATTTCAGGGGCTACAATGAGCAGTTCTTC
CDR3aa: CATSDFRGYNEQFF

len: 13
d_gene: .
v_gene: TRBV6-1
j_gene: TRBJ1-6
abundance: .
CDR3nt: TGTGCCAGCAGGCCAGGGTGGAATTCACCCCTCCACTTT
CDR3aa: CASRPGWNSPLHF

len: 13
d_gene: .
v_gene: TRBV10-3
j_gene: TRBJ2-1
abundance: .
CDR3nt: TGTGCCATCAGTGAGTCGTGGTTGAATGAGCAGTTCTTC
CDR3aa: CAISESWLNEQFF

len: 17
d_gene: TRBD1
v_gene: TRBV29-1
j_gene: TRBJ2-2
abundance: many
CDR3nt: TGCAGCGTCGGGGGACAGGGGTATGCACGGGACACCGGGGAGCTGTTTTTT
CDR3aa: CSVGGQGYARDTGELFF

len: 14
d_gene: .
v_gene: TRBV6-1
j_gene: TRBJ2-3
abundance: few
CDR3nt: TGTGCCAGCAGTGAAGCGGGGGGCACAGATACGCAGTATTTT
CDR3aa: CASSEAGGTDTQYF

len: 14
d_gene: TRBD1
v_gene: TRBV12-3/TRBV12-4
j_gene: TRBJ2-7
abundance: many
CDR3nt: TGTGCCAGCGGGCCCGGGACAGGGTCCTACGAGCAGTACTTC
CDR3aa: CASGPGTGSYEQYF

len: 15
d_gene: TRBD1
v_gene: TRBV30
j_gene: TRBJ1-1
abundance: few
CDR3nt: TGTGCCTGGAGTGTACTAGGACAGGAGAACACTGAAGCTTTCTTT
CDR3aa: CAWSVLGQENTEAFF

len: 14
d_gene: TRBD1
v_gene: TRBV28
j_gene: TRBJ2-7
abundance: .
CDR3nt: TGTGCCAGCAGTGGGACAGGTAGCTCCTACGAGAAGTACTTC
CDR3aa: CASSGTGSSYEKYF

len: 19
d_gene: .
v_gene: TRBV7-9
j_gene: TRBJ2-7
abundance: .
CDR3nt: TGTGCCAGCAGCTTAGCAGGGTTGGGGGCCCGTCCAAGCTCCTACGAGCAGTACTTC
CDR3aa: CASSLAGLGARPSSYEQYF

len: 15
d_gene: TRBD2
v_gene: TRBV7-9
j_gene: TRBJ2-5
abundance: .
CDR3nt: TGTGCCAGCAGCTTAGCAACGGGAGGGCCGGAGACCCAGTACTTC
CDR3aa: CASSLATGGPETQYF

len: 14
d_gene: .
v_gene: TRBV9
j_gene: TRBJ1-5
abundance: .
CDR3nt: TGTGCCAGCAGCCCCAGGGGTGAGAATCAGCCCCAGCATTTT
CDR3aa: CASSPRGENQPQHF

len: 13
d_gene: TRBD2
v_gene: TRBV12-3/TRBV12-4
j_gene: TRBJ2-3
abundance: .
CDR3nt: TGTGCCAGCAGGGGGAGCGGGATAGATACGCAGTATTTT
CDR3aa: CASRGSGIDTQYF

len: 13
d_gene: .
v_gene: TRBV18
j_gene: TRBJ1-1
abundance: many
CDR3nt: TGTGCCAGCTCCCTCGCAAGCCCACCTGAAGCTTTCTTT
CDR3aa: CASSLASPPEAFF

len: 13
d_gene: .
v_gene: TRBV28
j_gene: TRBJ2-2
abundance: many
CDR3nt: TGTGCCAGTGTTTTCGAGGGGTCCGGGGAGCTGTTTTTT
CDR3aa: CASVFEGSGELFF

len: 14
d_gene: .
v_gene: TRBV20-1
j_gene: TRBJ1-3
abundance: .
CDR3nt: TGCAGTGCCGACGGACGGGACGGCGGCCGCACCACATATTTT
CDR3aa: CSADGRDGGRTTYF

len: 12
d_gene: .
v_gene: TRBV3-1
j_gene: TRBJ2-1
abundance: many
CDR3nt: TGTGCCAGCAGTCTTTGGACAAATGAGCAGTTCTTC
CDR3aa: CASSLWTNEQFF

len: 15
d_gene: TRBD2
v_gene: TRBV12-3/TRBV12-4
j_gene: TRBJ2-1
abundance: few
CDR3nt: TGTGCCAGCAGTACGGGACTAGCGGGAGGCGATCGGCAGTTCTTC
CDR3aa: CASSTGLAGGDRQFF

len: 14
d_gene: .
v_gene: TRBV12-3/TRBV12-4
j_gene: TRBJ2-5
abundance: many
CDR3nt: TGTGCCAGCAGTTTGGGGGGAGCGAGAGAGACCCAGTACTTC
CDR3aa: CASSLGGARETQYF

len: 19
d_gene: TRBD2
v_gene: TRBV6-1
j_gene: TRBJ2-2
abundance: few
CDR3nt: TGTGCCAGCAGTGAAATCCTAGCGGGGGGTAAAACGAACACCGGGGAGCTGTTTTTT
CDR3aa: CASSEILAGGKTNTGELFF

len: 13
d_gene: .
v_gene: TRBV10-3
j_gene: TRBJ2-4
abundance: few
CDR3nt: TGTGCCATCAGTGGGACAGCTGAAAACATTCAGTACTTC
CDR3aa: CAISGTAENIQYF

len: 12
d_gene: .
v_gene: TRBV29-1
j_gene: TRBJ2-7
abundance: few
CDR3nt: TGCAGCGTTGAAATAGGGACCTACGAGCAGTACTTC
CDR3aa: CSVEIGTYEQYF

len: 17
d_gene: TRBD1
v_gene: TRBV11-2
j_gene: TRBJ1-2
abundance: many
CDR3nt: TGTGCCAGCAGCTTAGGTCCGGGGACAGGGTCCCAGTATGGCTACACCTTC
CDR3aa: CASSLGPGTGSQYGYTF

len: 13
d_gene: .
v_gene: TRBV15
j_gene: TRBJ1-2
abundance: .
CDR3nt: TGTGCCACCAGCAGAGATAGGGGCCATGGCTACACCTTC
CDR3aa: CATSRDRGHGYTF

len: 12
d_gene: .
v_gene: TRBV29-1
j_gene: TRBJ2-7
abundance: many
CDR3nt: TGCAGCGTCCAGCCTAACCTAGGGGAGCAGTACTTC
CDR3aa: CSVQPNLGEQYF

len: 19
d_gene: .
v_gene: TRBV4-1
j_gene: TRBJ2-2
abundance: few
CDR3nt: TGCGCCAGCAGCCAAGGCCGAGTTAGTCCTGGAGTTGACACCGGGGAGCTGTTTTTT
CDR3aa: CASSQGRVSPGVDTGELFF

len: 15
d_gene: .
v_gene: TRBV4-1
j_gene: TRBJ2-7
abundance: .
CDR3nt: TGCGCCAGCAGCCCCGGGACATCGCTATCCTACGAGCAGCACTTC
CDR3aa: CASSPGTSLSYEQHF

len: 14
d_gene: .
v_gene: TRBV12-3/TRBV12-4
j_gene: TRBJ1-1
abundance: many
CDR3nt: TGTGCCAGCAGTTTGTGGGGGCTCGATGGTGAAGCTTTCTTT
CDR3aa: CASSLWGLDGEAFF

len: 15
d_gene: .
v_gene: TRBV7-2
j_gene: TRBJ1-5
abundance: many
CDR3nt: TGTGCCAGCAGCTTAGCAGGGTATAGCAATCAGCCCCAGCATTTT
CDR3aa: CASSLAGYSNQPQHF

len: 16
d_gene: .
v_gene: TRBV4-1
j_gene: TRBJ1-4
abundance: few
CDR3nt: TGCGCCAGCAGCCAAAGGGAGCTAGGTGCAAATGAAAAACTGTTTTTT
CDR3aa: CASSQRELGANEKLFF

len: 20
d_gene: TRBD2
v_gene: TRBV4-2
j_gene: TRBJ2-6
abundance: few
CDR3nt: TGTGCCAGCAGCCAAGATAAGGCCAGCGGGAGGATCTCTGGGGCCAACGTCCTGACTTTC
CDR3aa: CASSQDKASGRISGANVLTF

len: 13
d_gene: .
v_gene: TRBV4-1
j_gene: TRBJ1-4
abundance: .
CDR3nt: TGCGCCAGCAGCCATCCTACGGTAGAAAAACTGTTTTTT
CDR3aa: CASSHPTVEKLFF

len: 14
d_gene: TRBD1
v_gene: TRBV24-1
j_gene: TRBJ2-2
abundance: many
CDR3nt: TGTGCCACCAGTGAGGGGACAGAGACCGGGGAGCTGTTTTTT
CDR3aa: CATSEGTETGELFF

len: 17
d_gene: .
v_gene: TRBV7-9
j_gene: TRBJ2-3
abundance: many
CDR3nt: TGTGCCAGCAGTGTAGACCGGTTTCCGACAGACACAGATACGCAGTATTTT
CDR3aa: CASSVDRFPTDTDTQYF

len: 13
d_gene: .
v_gene: TRBV12-5
j_gene: TRBJ2-2
abundance: few
CDR3nt: TGTGCTAGTGCGCCTACGAACACCGGGGAGCTGTTTTTT
CDR3aa: CASAPTNTGELFF

len: 16
d_gene: .
v_gene: TRBV10-3
j_gene: TRBJ2-5
abundance: .
CDR3nt: TGTGCCATCAGTGACCCGAGGGGGGGAACTCAAGAGACCCAGTACTTC
CDR3aa: CAISDPRGGTQETQYF

len: 17
d_gene: TRBD1
v_gene: TRBV7-3
j_gene: TRBJ1-4
abundance: many
CDR3nt: TGTGCCAGCAGCCTACGACAGGGGAGACAAACTAATGAAAAACTGTTTTTT
CDR3aa: CASSLRQGRQTNEKLFF

len: 15
d_gene: TRBD2
v_gene: TRBV28
j_gene: TRBJ2-3
abundance: few
CDR3nt: TGTGCCAGCAGCGCTAGCGGGGATGGCACAGATACGCAGTATTTT
CDR3aa: CASSASGDGTDTQYF

len: 15
d_gene: TRBD1
v_gene: TRBV5-6
j_gene: TRBJ1-6
abundance: .
CDR3nt: TGTGCCAGCAGCTTGGGGACAGGGATCAATTCACCCCTCCACTTT
CDR3aa: CASSLGTGINSPLHF

len: 14
d_gene: TRBD2
v_gene: TRBV2
j_gene: TRBJ2-1
abundance: many
CDR3nt: TGTGCCAGCAGTGTATTAGCGGGAGACAATGAGCAGTTCTTC
CDR3aa: CASSVLAGDNEQFF

len: 13
d_gene: .
v_gene: TRBV7-2
j_gene: TRBJ2-3
abundance: many
CDR3nt: TGTGCCAGCAGCTTAGGTCTCCTACATACGCAGTATTTT
CDR3aa: CASSLGLLHTQYF

len: 12
d_gene: .
v_gene: TRBV29-1
j_gene: TRBJ2-5
abundance: .
CDR3nt: TGCAGCGTTGTAGGCTGGGGAGAGACCCAGTACTTC
CDR3aa: CSVVGWGETQYF

len: 16
d_gene: .
v_gene: TRBV10-3
j_gene: TRBJ2-7
abundance: .
CDR3nt: TGTGCCACGCAGGGGCGAGGCGAACAAAGCTCCTACGAGCAGTACTTC
CDR3aa: CATQGRGEQSSYEQYF

len: 14
d_gene: .
v_gene: TRBV27
j_gene: TRBJ2-2
abundance: few
CDR3nt: TGTGCCAGCAGGACAGCTGCGAACACCGGGGAGCTGTTTTTT
CDR3aa: CASRTAANTGELFF

len: 14
d_gene: .
v_gene: TRBV10-3
j_gene: TRBJ2-7
abundance: .
CDR3nt: TGTGCCATCGCTCAGAGGGACGCAGGCTACGAGCAGTACTTC
CDR3aa: CAIAQRDAGYEQYF

len: 16
d_gene: TRBD1
v_gene: TRBV18
j_gene: TRBJ1-1
abundance: many
CDR3nt: TGTGCCAGCTCACCCACGGACAGGGTAGGAAACACTGAAGCTTTCTTT
CDR3aa: CASSPTDRVGNTEAFF

len: 16
d_gene: TRBD2
v_gene: TRBV11-2
j_gene: TRBJ2-7
abundance: .
CDR3nt: TGTGCCAGCAGCGACGTAGGACTAGCGGGAACCTACGAGCAGTACTTC
CDR3aa: CASSDVGLAGTYEQYF

len: 13
d_gene: .
v_gene: TRBV7-2
j_gene: TRBJ1-2
abundance: .
CDR3nt: TGTGCCAGCAGCTTAGCCCTCCGCTATGGCTACACCTTC
CDR3aa: CASSLALRYGYTF

len: 15
d_gene: TRBD2
v_gene: TRBV7-2
j_gene: TRBJ2-2
abundance: many
CDR3nt: TGTGCCAGCACCAAGACTAGCGGGAGGACCGGGGAGCTGTTTTTT
CDR3aa: CASTKTSGRTGELFF

len: 13
d_gene: .
v_gene: TRBV12-5
j_gene: TRBJ1-1
abundance: many
CDR3nt: TGTGCTAGTGGTTTTACTTGGGGTGCTGAAGCTTTCTTT
CDR3aa: CASGFTWGAEAFF

len: 14
d_gene: .
v_gene: TRBV7-9
j_gene: TRBJ2-7
abundance: many
CDR3nt: TGTGCCAGCAGGCCCAACAGGGATGGCTACGAGCAGTACTTC
CDR3aa: CASRPNRDGYEQYF

len: 13
d_gene: .
v_gene: TRBV27
j_gene: TRBJ1-1
abundance: many
CDR3nt: TGTGCCAGCAGTTTATCGCCCGGGCAAGGGGCTTTCTTT
CDR3aa: CASSLSPGQGAFF

len: 15
d_gene: .
v_gene: TRBV11-2
j_gene: TRBJ2-2
abundance: many
CDR3nt: TGTGCCAGCAGTTTCCGGTCGATGAACACCGGGGAGCTGTTTTTT
CDR3aa: CASSFRSMNTGELFF